One T cell receptor beta chain is described in this entry. Its antigen is currently unknown. Every donor was a healthy person donating bone marrow. This sample is part of a study of cytomegalovirus exposure and HLA in healthy donors. Regarding the study as a whole: Common viral pathogens seemed to be connected with several of the most significant clusters, according to a later analysis. In all likelihood, a cluster of highly shared sequence variants was a sequencing artifact.

The germline V gene has CDR1 SGHTA and CDR2 FQGNSA. Trimming removed 5 bases from V and 3 bases from J; junction bases left unmatched: 10. The CDR3 totals 17 residues. The PCR made use of 60 Vbeta and 13 Jbeta primers. Assay used: immunoSEQ multiplex PCR; TCRdb lists only in-frame clones, some missing. The repertoire holds under 150,000 clones, with roughly 80% as singletons. The sequenced material came from PBMCs. This chain uses TRBV7-2 with TRBJ2-3, with 11 bases aligning to TRBD2. The TCR comes from a man in his forties in good health and CMV-seropositive. The chain's CDR3 is CASSARRSGRVTDTQYF. CDR3 nucleotides: TGTGCCAGCAGCGCGCGGCGTAGCGGGAGGGTTACAGATACGCAGTATTTT.